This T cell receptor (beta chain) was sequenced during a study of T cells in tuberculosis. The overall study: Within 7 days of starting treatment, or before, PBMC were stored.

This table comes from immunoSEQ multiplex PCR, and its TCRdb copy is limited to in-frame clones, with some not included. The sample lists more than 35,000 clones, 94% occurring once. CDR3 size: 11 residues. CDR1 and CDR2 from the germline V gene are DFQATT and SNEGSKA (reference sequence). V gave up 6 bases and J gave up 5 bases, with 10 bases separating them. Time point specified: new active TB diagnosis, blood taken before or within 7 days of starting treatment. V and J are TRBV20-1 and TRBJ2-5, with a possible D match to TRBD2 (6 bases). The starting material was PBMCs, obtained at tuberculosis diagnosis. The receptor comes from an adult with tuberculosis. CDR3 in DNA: TGCAGTGCGCGGGGCCAGGAGACCCAGTACTTC. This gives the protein CSARGQETQYF.